These T cell receptor beta chains were read from a single sample in a study of T-cell reconstitution after alpha-beta-depleted transplantation in children. TCRdb reprocessed the PCR reads via MiXCR and lists one record per CDR3 protein. Of approximately 89,000 distinct CDR3 sequences in the sample, roughly a sixth were seen once. The sample here was PBMCs, mostly from graft donor cells, taken 180 days after TCRalphabeta/CD19-depleted stem cell transplant. The receptors stem from a male patient aged 2-15 years who had a stem cell transplant for acute lymphoblastic leukemia, so the T cells may come from the graft donor. The CDR3 runs from the conserved cysteine through the conserved F or W. D genes are given only for firm matches. Expanded clones get a size class; other rows say once, few or many, or leave the size out.

V gene	D gene	CDR3 length	clone size	J gene	CDR3 DNA	CDR3 protein
TRBV5-1	TRBD1	18	once	TRBJ2-7	TGCGCCAGCAGCTTGGCAGGGACAGGGGCCCCAGTTTCCTACGAGCAGTACTTC	CASSLAGTGAPVSYEQYF
TRBV6-1	NA	14	NA	TRBJ1-4	TGTGCCAGCAGTGCCCAGCCTTCTCTTGAAAAACTGTTTTTT	CASSAQPSLEKLFF
TRBV6-2/TRBV6-3	TRBD1	13	NA	TRBJ1-2	TGTGCCAGCACCTCCGGGACAGCGTATGGCTACACCTTC	CASTSGTAYGYTF
TRBV6-2/TRBV6-3	TRBD1	14	few	TRBJ1-6	TGTGCCAGCAGTCATGACAGGGTTCGCTCACCCCTCCACTTT	CASSHDRVRSPLHF
TRBV24-1	NA	13	NA	TRBJ2-5	TGTGCCACCAGCCGACAAGCCAAGAGGACCCAGTACTTC	CATSRQAKRTQYF
TRBV5-1	NA	14	NA	TRBJ2-5	TGCGCCAGCAGCGAGGACACTCCCGTAGAGACCCAGTACTTC	CASSEDTPVETQYF
TRBV7-9	NA	16	many	TRBJ2-2	TGTGCCAGCAGATCCAAGGTGGGAGGGAACACCGGGGAGCTGTTTTTT	CASRSKVGGNTGELFF
TRBV12-3/TRBV12-4	NA	14	few	TRBJ2-7	TGTGCCAGCAGTTTAGCGCAATACTCCTACGAGCAGTACTTC	CASSLAQYSYEQYF
TRBV24-1	TRBD2	16	many	TRBJ2-3	TGTGCCACCAGCGACAGACTAGCGGGAGACACAGATACGCAGTATTTT	CATSDRLAGDTDTQYF
TRBV7-6	TRBD2	16	few	TRBJ2-5	TGTGCCAGCAGCTTATTCCGGGGGGGGAAGCAAGAGACCCAGTACTTC	CASSLFRGGKQETQYF
TRBV11-2	TRBD1	19	NA	TRBJ2-6	TGTGCCAGCAGCTTAGGAGTGGGGACAGGCTCCGGTGGGGCCAACGTCCTGACTTTC	CASSLGVGTGSGGANVLTF
TRBV6-5	NA	14	few	TRBJ1-2	TGTGCCAGCAGTTACGGAACGCCCTCAGCCGGCTACACCTTC	CASSYGTPSAGYTF
TRBV7-2	NA	15	NA	TRBJ2-2	TGTGCCAGCAGCTCCGCTTGGTCGTACACCGGGGAGCTGTTTTTT	CASSSAWSYTGELFF
TRBV19	NA	11	NA	TRBJ1-2	TGTGCCAGTAGTAGGGAGGATGGCTACACCTTC	CASSREDGYTF
TRBV7-2	NA	13	NA	TRBJ1-5	TGTGCCAGCAGCTTAGAATGGAATCAGCCCCAGCATTTT	CASSLEWNQPQHF
TRBV19	NA	19	NA	TRBJ2-6	TGTGCCAGTAGGGGGGGACAGATGAAATACCACTCTGGGGCCAACGTCCTGACTTTC	CASRGGQMKYHSGANVLTF
TRBV20-1	TRBD1	13	few	TRBJ2-1	TGCAGTGCAGAGGACAGGGGGCTACGGGAGCAGTTCTTC	CSAEDRGLREQFF
TRBV10-3	TRBD2	15	few	TRBJ2-7	TGTGCCATCAGTGAATCGCCAGCGGGGGAATACGAGCAGTACTTC	CAISESPAGEYEQYF